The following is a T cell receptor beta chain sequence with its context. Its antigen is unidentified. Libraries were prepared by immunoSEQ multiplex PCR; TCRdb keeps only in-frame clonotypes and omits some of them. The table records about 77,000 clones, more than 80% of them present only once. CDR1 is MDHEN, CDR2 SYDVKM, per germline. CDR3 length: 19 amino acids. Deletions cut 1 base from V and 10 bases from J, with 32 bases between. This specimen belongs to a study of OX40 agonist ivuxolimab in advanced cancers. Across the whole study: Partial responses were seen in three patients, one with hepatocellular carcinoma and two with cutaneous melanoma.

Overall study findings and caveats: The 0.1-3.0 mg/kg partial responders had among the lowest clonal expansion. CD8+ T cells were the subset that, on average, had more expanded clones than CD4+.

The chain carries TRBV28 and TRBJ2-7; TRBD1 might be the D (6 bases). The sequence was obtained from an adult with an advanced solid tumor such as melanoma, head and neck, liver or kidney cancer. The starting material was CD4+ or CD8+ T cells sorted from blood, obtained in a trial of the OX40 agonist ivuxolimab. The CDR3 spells CASSLSSPPAPPRDNGQYF. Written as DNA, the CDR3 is TGTGCCAGCAGTTTATCGTCCCCCCCGGCTCCCCCCCGGGACAATGGCCAGTACTTC.